The clone carrying this T cell receptor beta chain was detected only a few times. Its antigen is not identified. The study reverse transcribed the entire isolated RNA, so it sequenced expressed TCRB transcripts. TCRdb's copy holds only in-frame clones and misses some; the assay was immunoSEQ multiplex PCR. The sample lists approximately 730,000 clones, roughly 13% seen once, with less than 0.025% in the top ten. This sample is part of a study of beta chain features in type 1 diabetes. Across the whole study: On cell yields, gender and age, patients and healthy donors were similar.

Each population that was sorted was more than 95% pure. Points from the study as a whole: A moderate, significant TCRB CDR3 shortening appeared in type 1 diabetes across four CD4+ subsets. TCRB rearrangement may or may not be influenced by HLA type; here this remained unresolved.

After removal of 0 bases from V and 2 bases from J, the junction contained 2 bases not matched to a gene. This CDR3 comprises 15 residues. Germline CDR1 and CDR2: SEHNR and FQNEAQ (reference sequence). This chain links TRBV7-9 with TRBJ2-3, with 7 bases aligning to TRBD2. Sample: naive CD4+ T cells from blood. The TCR sequence derives from a man aged 18-30 years with type 1 diabetes. The DNA for the CDR3 is TGTGCCAGCAGCTTAGCCGGGACTATCACAGATACGCAGTATTTT. Translating gives CASSLAGTITDTQYF.